Shown below are 22 T cell receptor beta chains from a single sample sequenced in a study of cytomegalovirus exposure and HLA in healthy donors. The PCR used 60 Vbeta and 13 Jbeta primers. Repertoires were generated with immunoSEQ multiplex PCR, while TCRdb's copy carries only in-frame clones and drops some. This sample has around 160,000 clones, with 60% to 85% found just once. The specimen sequenced was PBMCs. The receptors were sampled from a woman aged 40 to 55 in good health and CMV-seropositive.

The rearrangement joins TRBV18 to TRBJ1-2; D remains unclear. The CDR3 is 13 amino acids. V was cut by 3 bases and J by 0 bases, with 5 bases left in between. CDR1 KGHSH and CDR2 LQKENI come from the germline V gene. The CDR3 DNA follows: TGTGCCAGCTCACCTGCGACTAACTATGGCTACACCTTC. Its protein product is CASSPATNYGYTF.

This clone occurred once. The genes are TRBV19 and TRBJ1-3; D may be TRBD1 (6 bases). The CDR3 extends over 19 amino acids. Germline CDR1 LNHDA, CDR2 SQIVND (reference sequence). Trimming took 3 bases from V and 0 from J, leaving 21 bases between them. In DNA form, the CDR3 reads TGTGCCAGTAGTATCATGTTTCAGGGGTCACCCCTCTCTGGAAACACCATATATTTT. It yields the protein CASSIMFQGSPLSGNTIYF.

CDR3 protein: CASMTTAGAQYF. The CDR3 DNA sequence: TGTGCCAGCATGACGACAGCCGGAGCGCAGTATTTT. The chain carries TRBV6-1 and TRBJ2-3; a weak D match, TRBD1 (5 bases). V gave up 7 bases and J gave up 10 bases, with 15 bases separating them. The length of the CDR3 is 12 residues. Germline CDR1 is MNHNS and CDR2 is SASEGT.

The J gene is TRBJ2-3, the V gene TRBV5-6; no clear D. This CDR3 has 15 amino acids. The V gene's germline CDR1 is SGHDT and CDR2 YYEEEE. Trimming took off 0 bases at V and 2 bases at J, with 10 bases between the two ends. CDR3 sequence (DNA): TGTGCCAGCAGCTTGGCAGGCGTTTTCACAGATACGCAGTATTTT. It translates to CASSLAGVFTDTQYF.

This clone was recorded a few times. The V and J genes are TRBV5-6 and TRBJ2-2; D may be TRBD2 (5 bases). Per the germline V gene, CDR1 is SGHDT and CDR2 is YYEEEE. The CDR3 has 13 residues. The ends were cut back, 3 bases at V and 4 bases at J, with 7 bases in the middle. The CDR3 loop is CASSYTSTGELFF. The CDR3 bases are TGTGCCAGCAGCTACACTAGCACCGGGGAGCTGTTTTTT.

This clone has only one observation. V gene TRBV27 combines with J gene TRBJ1-5; D uncertain. The germline V gene has CDR1 MNHEY and CDR2 SMNVEV (reference sequence). The V gene lost 7 bases and the J gene lost 2 bases, with 12 bases spanning the gap. The CDR3 runs 14 residues. CDR3 loop: CASKSGRGNQPQHF. Written as DNA, the CDR3 is TGTGCCAGCAAATCGGGGAGGGGCAATCAGCCCCAGCATTTT.

The count of this clone is one. The chain joins TRBV5-1 to TRBJ1-1; 7 nucleotides match TRBD1. Germline values: CDR1 SGHRS, CDR2 YFSETQ. Trimming cost V 4 bases and J 2 bases; bases outside gene matches: 5. CDR3 size: 14 residues. The DNA for the CDR3 is TGCGCCAGCAGCCCACGGGACAGCAACACTGAAGCTTTCTTT. This codes for CASSPRDSNTEAFF.

The chain employs TRBV12-5 and TRBJ2-7; the D gene is possibly TRBD1 (6 bases). This CDR3 region has 18 residues. Germline CDR1 and CDR2: LGHNT and FRNRAP. V lost 0 bases, J lost 0 bases, and 18 bases lay in between. In DNA form, the CDR3 reads TGTGCTAGTGGTTTGGTACCGTCGGACAGCCTACTCTCCTACGAGCAGTACTTC. Translating gives CASGLVPSDSLLSYEQYF. Together with reference TRBV12-5 and TRBJ2-7, the CDR3 gives the full variable domain: DARVTQTPRHKVTEMGQEVTMRCQPILGHNTVFWYRQTMMQGLELLAYFRNRAPLDDSGMPKDRFSAEMPDATLATLKIQPSEPRDSAVYFCASGLVPSDSLLSYEQYFGPGTRLTVT.

The chain uses TRBV5-1 and TRBJ2-5, with D tentatively TRBD2 (7 bases). Germline loops: CDR1 SGHRS, CDR2 YFSETQ. CDR3 length: 14 residues. Trimming stripped 4 bases from V and 4 bases from J, with 14 bases between. CDR3 nucleotides: TGCGCCAGCAGCCCGGGCGGGGGCGGAGAGACCCAGTACTTC. Translating gives CASSPGGGGETQYF.

The rearrangement links TRBV6-6 to TRBJ1-2, with 7 bases identical to TRBD1. Per the germline V gene, CDR1 is MNHNY and CDR2 is SVGAGI (reference sequence). V was clipped by 5 bases and J by 4 bases; unmatched bases: 10. There are 15 residues in the CDR3. The CDR3 is CASSGTASASYGYTF. In nucleotides, the CDR3 is TGTGCCAGCAGTGGGACAGCCTCGGCGTCCTATGGCTACACCTTC.

This CDR3 is CASSWGSGTGLGEQFF. The CDR3 DNA reads TGTGCCAGCAGCTGGGGCAGCGGGACAGGGTTGGGCGAGCAGTTCTTC. The chain combines TRBV5-6 with TRBJ2-1, with 9 bases identical to TRBD1. Germline-derived CDR1 and CDR2 are SGHDT and YYEEEE. The V gene end was trimmed by 3 bases and the J gene end by 10 bases; junction bases not matched to a gene: 14. CDR3 size: 16 residues.

This clone turned up a few times. The chain couples TRBV2 to TRBJ1-2; 7 bases are a match to TRBD1. CDR1 is SNHLY, CDR2 FYNNEI, per germline. V trimming: 6 bases; J trimming: 4 bases; junction bases outside the gene matches: 5. CDR3 length equals 13 residues. CDR3 sequence: CASSEQGSYGYTF. In DNA form, the CDR3 reads TGTGCCAGCAGCGAACAGGGGTCCTATGGCTACACCTTC.

This clone was found once. V gene TRBV5-4 combines with J gene TRBJ1-2; 11 bases agree with TRBD1. The CDR3 totals 13 residues. The germline gives CDR1 SGHNT, CDR2 YYREEE (reference sequence). With 7 bases clipped from V and 5 bases from J, the junction kept 4 bases outside the gene matches. CDR3 sequence reads: CASGTGGGYGYTF. For the CDR3, the DNA is TGTGCCAGCGGGACAGGGGGAGGGTATGGCTACACCTTC.

This chain uses TRBV18 with TRBJ2-5; 7 bases agree with TRBD1. This CDR3 is built from 14 residues. Germline V CDR1 and CDR2: KGHSH, LQKENI. After removal of 4 bases from V and 1 base from J, the junction contained 3 bases not matched to a gene. CDR3 loop: CASSQGAAQETQYF. The CDR3 nucleotides read TGTGCCAGCTCACAGGGGGCTGCCCAAGAGACCCAGTACTTC.

The chain joins TRBV7-2 to TRBJ2-7, with 10 bases that match TRBD1. The CDR3 is 16 residues long. J was trimmed by 6 bases and V by 2 bases; bases with no gene match: 10. Germline lookup yields CDR1 SGHTA and CDR2 FQGNSA. This CDR3 reads CASSLFIGQGVREQYF. The CDR3 DNA sequence: TGTGCCAGCAGCTTATTCATCGGACAGGGGGTACGCGAGCAGTACTTC.

The rearrangement uses TRBV18 and TRBJ2-1; TRBD1 matches 11 bases. CDR3 size: 15 residues. The V gene's germline CDR1 is KGHSH and CDR2 LQKENI. V trimming: 3 bases; J trimming: 7 bases; junction bases outside the gene matches: 5. The CDR3, as DNA: TGTGCCAGCTCACCCGGGACAGGGGGTCGGAATGAGCAGTTCTTC. Protein: CASSPGTGGRNEQFF.

A remark on this clone: Sequence at one end of the junction differs from germline and may be a read error. The V and J genes are TRBV7-9 and TRBJ2-7; weak D call: TRBD1 (7 bases). Germline CDR1 and CDR2: SEHNR and FQNEAQ (reference sequence). This CDR3 spans 16 amino acids. CDR3 amino acids: CSSSLPPLQGRNEQYF. The CDR3 DNA follows: TGTTCCAGCAGCTTACCCCCCCTACAGGGGAGGAACGAGCAGTACTTC.

The J gene is TRBJ2-3, the V gene TRBV9; 13 bases agree with TRBD2. J lost 6 bases, V lost 3 bases, and 10 bases had no gene match. The CDR3 covers 17 residues. From germline, CDR1 is SGDLS and CDR2 YYNGEE. The chain's CDR3 is CASSGRLAGGWGDTQYF. CDR3 in DNA: TGTGCCAGCAGCGGGAGACTAGCGGGGGGATGGGGGGATACGCAGTATTTT.

The CDR3 region has the DNA TGTGCCAGCATTGGACAGCCGAACACTGAAGCTTTCTTT. This encodes CASIGQPNTEAFF. This sequence joins TRBV25-1 and TRBJ1-1, with D maybe TRBD1 (6 bases). The ends were cut back, 7 bases at V and 1 base at J, with 10 bases in the middle. From germline, CDR1 is MGHDK and CDR2 SYGVNS. The CDR3 is 13 amino acids.

In this sample, this clone turned up a few times. V gene TRBV9 combines with J gene TRBJ2-5; perhaps TRBD1 as D (6 bases). V lost 0 bases to trimming and J lost 5 bases, with 14 bases between them. The CDR3 consists of 15 residues. In germline, CDR1 is SGDLS, CDR2 YYNGEE. The CDR3, as DNA: TGTGCCAGCAGCGTAGTGGGGGCCGAAAGGGAGACCCAGTACTTC. Its protein is CASSVVGAERETQYF.

V and J are TRBV25-1 and TRBJ2-7; 8 bases match TRBD1. The CDR3 contains 16 residues. Germline V gives CDR1 MGHDK, CDR2 SYGVNS. The ends lost 3 bases at V and 1 base at J; junction bases unmatched: 8. CDR3: CASSDPRQGRSYEQYF. The CDR3 DNA is TGTGCCAGCAGTGATCCCCGACAGGGGCGATCCTACGAGCAGTACTTC.

DNA of the CDR3: TGTGCCAGCAGTGTAGGGACAGGGCTGGACGAGCAGTACTTC. It codes for CASSVGTGLDEQYF. The chain is built from TRBV2 and TRBJ2-7; TRBD1 matches at 9 bases. The J segment lost 5 bases and the V segment lost 4 bases, leaving 6 bases of the junction unmatched. The CDR3 contains 14 residues. Germline values: CDR1 SNHLY, CDR2 FYNNEI.